This T cell receptor (beta chain) was sequenced during a study of blood T cell repertoires in COVID-19 (dated by TCRdb to the early 2020s). For the study in its entirety: Samples covering the acute and convalescent phases of COVID-19 were provided by collaborators in the United States, Italy and Spain. HLA class I and class II types, where available, came from metadata supplied by the sample provider rather than from assay-based typing. The dataset comprised deeply sampled blood TCRbeta repertoires from subjects exposed to, actively infected with, or recovered from COVID-19. The material from the prospective study consisted of cDNA or gDNA derived from T cells, B-cell-depleted T cells, or PBMCs. The repertoires were released in a freely available public database meant as a resource for research on the immune response to SARS-CoV-2. Nearly every sample came with metadata listing a de-identified subject ID, COVID-19 status, age in years and sex. The samples were drawn from the first 160 participants of the ongoing ImmuneRACE study and from over 950 subjects provided by 6 global collaborators.

In the prospective study, participants were roughly 18 to 100 years old, resided in 20 to 30 geographic areas of the United States, and were enrolled through a virtual design. To assign participants to cohorts, the prospective study relied on clinical history that participants themselves reported in a screening survey and a study questionnaire. In the prospective study, whole blood, serum and a nasopharyngeal or oropharyngeal swab were collected from each participant by mobile phlebotomists. Prospective study participants could optionally give additional blood draws and questionnaires over an approximately 2-month period. Before DNA extraction, prospective study blood samples were shipped either frozen or at room temperature. Trimming takes 0 bases off V and 1 base off J; junction bases not matched to a gene: 3. Taken from cysteine to phenylalanine, the CDR3 has 16 residues. The sequence is cut down to CDR3 DNA, 48 bases in frame from base 1. Via the germline V gene, CDR1 is SGDLS and CDR2 YYNGEE.

TCRbeta CDR3 regions were amplified from genomic DNA using the immunoSEQ Assay, a bias-controlled multiplex PCR. Per the source publication's procedure: Nucleated cell counts per sample were estimated from amplification of reference gene primers within the assay. Sequence reads were collapsed and filtered to measure the absolute abundance of every unique TCRbeta CDR3 rearrangement. Productive Simpson clonality was computed per sample as the square root of Simpson's diversity index over productive rearrangements. TCRdb re-hosts the immuneACCESS table, in-frame sequences only. Its copies lack some clones; in the studies checked, an unresolved V gene accounts for under half of them, and the cause for the rest is not known. That table is the source of V, J and clone size, and D and trimming were worked out from the DNA. Across this sample there are some 200,000 clones, with approximately 90% seen only once. Over 9% of the sample lies in the top ten.

The research as a whole found: The quantity of clinical and demographic metadata differed by source and by participant and was supplied without curation.

Note on this clone: Its recognized antigen is unknown. It has no much larger one-base neighbor in the sample; base qualities were not kept.

This receptor was taken from a man between 18 and 35 years old with acute COVID-19. The sample taken for sequencing was PBMCs or T cells enriched from blood (not recorded which). The rearranged chain carries TRBV9 and TRBJ2-3, with TRBD2 matching 9 junction bases. The CDR3 reads CASSVAAGGRTDTQYF. The nucleotides read TGTGCCAGCAGCGTAGCTGCGGGAGGGCGCACAGATACGCAGTATTTT.